What follows is one TCR beta chain and its context. Antigen unknown. The study ran its PCR with 60 Vbeta and 13 Jbeta primers. Measured with immunoSEQ multiplex PCR; TCRdb has only the in-frame clones, and not every one. The profile shows 30,000 to 40,000 clones, roughly 82% of them singletons. The data were taken from a study of cytomegalovirus exposure and HLA in healthy donors. Study-level results: Most subjects' HLA-A and HLA-B alleles were reportedly predicted from TCR beta sequences.

At collection, donors were nominally healthy, but unrecorded immune exposures were probable. What was sequenced was PBMCs. The TCR originated in a woman aged 18-29 years in good health and CMV-seropositive.

The CDR3: CASSEGQLNTGELFF. The DNA of the CDR3 is TGTGCCAGCAGCGAAGGACAGCTCAACACCGGGGAGCTGTTTTTT. The genes are TRBV11-1 and TRBJ2-2; D is possibly TRBD1 (6 bases). The CDR3 length is 15 residues. Looked up from germline, CDR1 is SGHAT and CDR2 is FQDESV (reference sequence). The V and J ends lost 5 bases and 2 bases respectively, with 12 bases between them.